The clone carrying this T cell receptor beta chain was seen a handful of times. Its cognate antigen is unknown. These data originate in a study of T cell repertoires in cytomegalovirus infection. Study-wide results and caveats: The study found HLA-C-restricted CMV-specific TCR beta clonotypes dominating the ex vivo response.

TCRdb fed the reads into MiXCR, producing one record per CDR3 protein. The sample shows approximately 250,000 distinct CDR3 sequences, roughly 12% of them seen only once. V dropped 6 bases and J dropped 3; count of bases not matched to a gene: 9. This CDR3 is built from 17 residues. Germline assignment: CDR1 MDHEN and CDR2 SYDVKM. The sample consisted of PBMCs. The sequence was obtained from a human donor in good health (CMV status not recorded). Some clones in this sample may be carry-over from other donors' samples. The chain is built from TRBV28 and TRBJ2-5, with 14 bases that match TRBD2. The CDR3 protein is CASSKTSGRAAEETQYF. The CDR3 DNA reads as TGTGCCAGCAGCAAGACTAGCGGGAGGGCCGCTGAAGAGACCCAGTACTTC. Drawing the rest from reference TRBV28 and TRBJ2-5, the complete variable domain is DVKVTQSSRYLVKRTGEKVFLECVQDMDHENMFWYRQDPGLGLRLIYFSYDVKMKEKGDIPEGYSVSREKKERFSLILESASTNQTSMYLCASSKTSGRAAEETQYFGPGTRLLVL.